This paragraph reports one T cell receptor beta chain. The antigen is undetermined. Survey-level resolution applied to immunoSEQ assay v3.0. Clones were sequenced by immunoSEQ multiplex PCR, and TCRdb holds only the in-frame ones, with some missing. The profile shows around 30,000 clones, 84% of them singletons. This entry comes from a study of long-term antiretroviral therapy in people with HIV. Trimming took 3 bases from V and 5 from J, leaving 14 bases between them. Germline values: CDR1 SEHNR, CDR2 FQNEAQ (reference sequence). The CDR3 contains 15 residues. Notes on the study in general: The blood, collected between about 2003 and 2017, was possibly taken under older ART regimens. Whereas controls had wider CDR3 length ranges, HIV repertoires had narrower ones. Patients on ART gained diversity, which nonetheless stayed below transplant donor controls. Pre-ART expanded TRB clones stayed dominant throughout, though often decreasing after ART.

This chain links TRBV7-9 with TRBJ2-1, with D possibly matching TRBD1 (6 bases). The sample here was unsorted PBMCs, taken 0.4 years after starting antiretroviral therapy. The receptor's source is a young man with HIV. The DNA of the CDR3 is TGTGCCAGCAGCTTCCCGGGACAACAGAACAATGAGCAGTTCTTC. It codes for CASSFPGQQNNEQFF.